Detailed here is one T cell receptor beta chain. The data belong to a study of blood T cell repertoires in COVID-19. Across the study: Samples representing acute and convalescent COVID-19 were sourced from the United States, Italy and Spain.

The CDR3 has 14 residues. The method was immunoSEQ multiplex PCR; TCRdb's version includes in-frame clones alone and lacks a portion of them. The table records around 250,000 clones, roughly 80% of them present only once. The receptor's source is a middle-aged man who had been exposed to COVID-19. Sequenced: PBMCs or T cells enriched from blood (not recorded which). This chain joins TRBV21-1 and TRBJ2-4; TRBD2, the D gene given by the table, was not confirmed from the DNA. TRBV21-1 is a recognized pseudogene. Written as DNA, the CDR3 is TGTGCCAGCAGCATGCACCCCGCGATCTACATTCAGTACTTC. Amino acids: CASSMHPAIYIQYF.